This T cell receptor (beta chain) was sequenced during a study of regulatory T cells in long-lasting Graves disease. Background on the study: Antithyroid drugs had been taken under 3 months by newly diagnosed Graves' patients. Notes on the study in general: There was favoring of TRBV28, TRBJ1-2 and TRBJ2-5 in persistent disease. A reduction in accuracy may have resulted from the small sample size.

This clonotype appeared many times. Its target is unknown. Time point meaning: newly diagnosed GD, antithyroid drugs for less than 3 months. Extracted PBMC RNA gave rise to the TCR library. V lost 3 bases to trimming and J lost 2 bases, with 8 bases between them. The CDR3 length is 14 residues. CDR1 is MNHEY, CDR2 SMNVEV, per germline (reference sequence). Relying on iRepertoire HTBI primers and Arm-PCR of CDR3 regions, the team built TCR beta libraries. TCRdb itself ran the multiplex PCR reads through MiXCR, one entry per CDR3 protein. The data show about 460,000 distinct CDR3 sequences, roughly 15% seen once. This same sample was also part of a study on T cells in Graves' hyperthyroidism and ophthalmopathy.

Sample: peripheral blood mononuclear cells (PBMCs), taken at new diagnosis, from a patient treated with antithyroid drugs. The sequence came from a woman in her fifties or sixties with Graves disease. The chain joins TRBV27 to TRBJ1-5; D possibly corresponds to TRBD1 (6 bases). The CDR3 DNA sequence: TGTGCCAGCAGTTTGGACAGACGCAATCAGCCCCAGCATTTT. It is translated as CASSLDRRNQPQHF.